These 9 T cell receptor beta chains were sequenced from one sample in a study of T-cell memory formation after mild COVID-19. TCRdb analysed the 5' RACE reads with MiXCR anew, one entry per CDR3 protein. This sample has 350,000 to 500,000 distinct CDR3 sequences, with around 20% found just once. The sequencing sample was made of PBMCs or a T cell subset sorted from them (not recorded which). The receptors were sampled from an adult woman who had mild COVID-19 (a few samples of this study predate the infection). Cell type and time point are not known.

The chain employs TRBV6-5 and TRBJ1-2; a weak D match, TRBD1 (5 bases). Germline-derived CDR1 and CDR2 are MNHEY and SVGAGI. Trimming cost V 2 bases and J 2 bases, with 9 bases left between them. CDR3 length equals 14 residues. The CDR3 loop is CASSYDPGNYGYTF. CDR3 nucleotides: TGTGCCAGCAGTTACGACCCAGGGAACTATGGCTACACCTTC.

The J gene is TRBJ2-1, the V gene TRBV5-1; 9 nucleotides line up with TRBD1. After removal of 4 bases from V and 2 bases from J, the junction contained 7 bases not matched to a gene. Germline CDR1 and CDR2: SGHRS and YFSETQ. CDR3 length: 16 amino acids. CDR3 sequence: CASSHRGQGTYNEQFF. The CDR3 DNA reads TGCGCCAGCAGCCACCGAGGACAGGGGACCTACAATGAGCAGTTCTTC. The entire variable domain, with the rest obtained from reference TRBV5-1 and TRBJ2-1, is as follows: KAGVTQTPRYLIKTRGQQVTLSCSPISGHRSVSWYQQTPGQGLQFLFEYFSETQRNKGNFPGRFSGRQFSNSRSEMNVSTLELGDSALYLCASSHRGQGTYNEQFFGPGTRLTVL.

The chain carries TRBV12-3 or TRBV12-4 and TRBJ1-2; no reliable D call. V lost 4 bases, J lost 8 bases, and 11 bases lay in between. The CDR3 runs 12 residues. CDR3 loop: CASSYTERGYTF. The CDR3 region has the DNA TGTGCCAGCAGTTATACGGAGCGGGGCTACACCTTC.

The chain uses TRBV18 and TRBJ1-5; 7 nucleotides line up with TRBD1. This CDR3 comprises 17 residues. Trimming removed 3 bases from V and 0 bases from J; junction bases left unmatched: 8. The germline CDR1 and CDR2 sequences are KGHSH and LQKENI. CDR3 loop: CASSPSTGQNSNQPQHF. The CDR3 coding sequence is TGTGCCAGCTCACCCAGTACGGGACAGAATAGCAATCAGCCCCAGCATTTT.

This clonotype has a handful of counts. The rearrangement uses TRBV6-5 and TRBJ2-3; TRBD2 aligns across 11 bases. Germline V lookup: CDR1 MNHEY, CDR2 SVGAGI. The V and J ends lost 6 bases and 0 bases, in that order; junction bases with no gene match: 2. The CDR3 sequence is 15 residues long. CDR3 bases: TGTGCCAGCAGAGCTAGCGGGGGGAGCACAGATACGCAGTATTTT. It codes for CASRASGGSTDTQYF.

Worth noting for this clonotype: One end of the junction varies from germline; a read error may be responsible. The J gene is TRBJ1-1, the V gene TRBV14, with D possibly matching TRBD1 (5 bases). The V gene's germline CDR1 is SGHDN and CDR2 FVKESK. This CDR3 has 14 residues. CDR3 DNA: TGTGCCAGCAGACAAGAGCAGGGGAACACTGAAGCTTTCTTT. It translates to CASRQEQGNTEAFF.

The J gene is TRBJ1-1, the V gene TRBV5-6; 7 bases line up with TRBD1. This CDR3 is 14 amino acids long. The junction had 6 bases not matched to a gene; V was cut back by 3 bases and J by 4 bases. CDR1 and CDR2 from the germline V gene are SGHDT and YYEEEE. As DNA, the CDR3 is TGTGCCAGCAGCTGGCGGGACAGCGTCACTGAAGCTTTCTTT. Residues: CASSWRDSVTEAFF.

This clonotype has just a few counts. The rearrangement joins TRBV25-1 to TRBJ1-4, with 9 bases aligning to TRBD1. This CDR3 spans 15 amino acids. CDR1 and CDR2 from the germline V gene are MGHDK and SYGVNS. Trimming removed 3 bases from V and 7 bases from J; junction bases left unmatched: 6. The CDR3 DNA reads as TGTGCCAGCAGTGACCCCGGGACAGGGCTTGAAAAACTGTTTTTT. It specifies CASSDPGTGLEKLFF.

The chain carries TRBV20-1 and TRBJ2-7; D is perhaps TRBD1 (6 bases). The CDR3 is 16 amino acids. Germline V gene data show CDR1 as DFQATT and CDR2 as SNEGSKA (reference sequence). V was cut by 2 bases and J by 3 bases, with 20 bases left in between. The CDR3 sequence is CSARTLVGTRDYEQYF. The CDR3 DNA reads as TGCAGTGCTAGAACGTTGGTAGGGACACGGGACTACGAGCAGTACTTC.